Listed below are T cell receptor beta chains from one sample, sequenced in a study of post-analysis software for immune sequencing data. TCRdb called the PCR reads again in MiXCR, with one record for every CDR3 protein. This sample has 170,000 or so distinct CDR3 sequences; roughly 31% occur once, and the top ten carry about 1.6%. Sequenced sample: blood. These receptors were obtained from a girl between 10 and 17 years old with multiple sclerosis. Each CDR3 is given with its conserved first and last residue. D genes are given only for firm matches. Size is omitted from some rows. Given values are once, few, many or a class for expanded clones.

TGCAGTGCTAGGGGGACAGGGGGACGTGAGCAGTTCTTC | CSARGTGGREQFF | TRBV20-1 | many | TRBJ2-1 | TRBD1
TGTGCCGCCGGGGATCAGCCCCAGCATTTT | CAAGDQPQHF | TRBV6-2/TRBV6-3 | NA | TRBJ1-5 | NA
TGTGCCAGCAGCCTAACCGGGGGCGCGTGGAATGAGCAGTTCTTC | CASSLTGGAWNEQFF | TRBV12-3/TRBV12-4 | once | TRBJ2-1 | NA
TGCGCCAGCAGCCAAGACGGGCGGGCGGTAGCGGGAGGACGAGGGACAAATGAGCAGTTCTTC | CASSQDGRAVAGGRGTNEQFF | TRBV4-1 | many | TRBJ2-1 | TRBD2
TGTGCCAGCAGCCGGACAGCTACTTCACCCCTCCACTTT | CASSRTATSPLHF | TRBV12-3/TRBV12-4 | few | TRBJ1-6 | NA
TGTGCCAGCAGCCGATTCAGGGACTCCCTAGGCGGTGAGCAGTTCTTC | CASSRFRDSLGGEQFF | TRBV7-2 | many | TRBJ2-1 | NA
TGTGCCAGCAGCTTGCGGTCAGGGGCTAATGAAAAACTGTTTTTT | CASSLRSGANEKLFF | TRBV5-6 | few | TRBJ1-4 | NA
TGCGCCAGCAGCCTACCTTGGACTAGCGGGGGGGAAGAGACCCAGTACTTC | CASSLPWTSGGEETQYF | TRBV5-1 | NA | TRBJ2-5 | TRBD2
TGTGCCAGCAGTTTATTAGAGGGGTCGGGGGCCCAGTACTTC | CASSLLEGSGAQYF | TRBV12-3/TRBV12-4 | many | TRBJ2-5 | NA
TGCGCCAGCAGCTTGTTGATCGGACCCCTTCTGAATAATGAGCAGTTCTTC | CASSLLIGPLLNNEQFF | TRBV5-1 | NA | TRBJ2-1 | NA
TGTGCCAGCAGCCCCCAACGACAGGGGAGGGGGTACAGCAATCAGCCCCAGCATTTT | CASSPQRQGRGYSNQPQHF | TRBV7-3 | few | TRBJ1-5 | TRBD1
TGTGCCAGCAACTTAGAATCGGTAGGGAATCTGCCCCAGCATTTT | CASNLESVGNLPQHF | TRBV7-8 | once | TRBJ1-5 | NA
TGTGCCAGCACCATGGGGGGAGAGCGGACCCAGTACTTC | CASTMGGERTQYF | TRBV28 | NA | TRBJ2-5 | NA
TGTGCCAGCAGCTTACCCGACAGGAACCGGGGCTACACCTTC | CASSLPDRNRGYTF | TRBV7-2 | many | TRBJ1-2 | NA
TGTGCCAGCAGCCCTAGGGATGAGCAGTTCTTC | CASSPRDEQFF | TRBV6-2/TRBV6-3 | many | TRBJ2-1 | NA
TGTGCCAGCAGCCTGTCCGGGAGCAAAAATGATGAGCAGTTCTTC | CASSLSGSKNDEQFF | TRBV11-3 | few | TRBJ2-1 | NA
TGTGCCAGCAGTGTCAAGGGGGGGAGCTCCTACGAGCAGTACTTC | CASSVKGGSSYEQYF | TRBV12-3/TRBV12-4 | many | TRBJ2-7 | NA
TGTGCCAGCAGCTTAACCGTAGCGGGAGGTGACAATGAGCAGTTCTTC | CASSLTVAGGDNEQFF | TRBV11-3 | few | TRBJ2-1 | TRBD2
TGTGCCAGCAGTCTCGGGAGAAGGAACACCGGGGAGCTGTTTTTT | CASSLGRRNTGELFF | TRBV12-3/TRBV12-4 | many | TRBJ2-2 | NA
TGTGCCAGCAGCTTGGCCGGTCCCGTTGAGACCCAGTACTTC | CASSLAGPVETQYF | TRBV5-5 | once | TRBJ2-5 | NA
TGCGCCAGCAGCCAAGGACCCATAAGACTACCCGTCGGGAGAAAAGAGACCCAGGACTTC | CASSQGPIRLPVGRKETQDF | TRBV4-1 | few | TRBJ2-5 | NA
TGTGCCAGCAGGGCTCGGATGGACAGGGGGAACACCGGGGAGCTGTTTTTT | CASRARMDRGNTGELFF | TRBV7-9 | NA | TRBJ2-2 | TRBD1
TGTGCCAGCAGCGAGACCGGCGAAACCTACGAGCAGTACTTC | CASSETGETYEQYF | TRBV7-9 | many | TRBJ2-7 | NA
TGTGCCAGCAGTTCCCCGGGACAGGGGTCCCCGCTCTACGAGCAGTACTTC | CASSSPGQGSPLYEQYF | TRBV27 | many | TRBJ2-7 | TRBD1
TGTGCCAGCAGCGGTGGGACTAGCGGGTACAATGAGCAGTTCTTC | CASSGGTSGYNEQFF | TRBV2 | NA | TRBJ2-1 | TRBD2
TGTGCCAGCAGTGAAGAAGGGGGTCCCTACGAGCAGTACTTC | CASSEEGGPYEQYF | TRBV2 | NA | TRBJ2-7 | NA
TGTGCCAGCAGCCCTACCGGGGGGGGCACGTACAATGAGCAGTTCTTC | CASSPTGGGTYNEQFF | TRBV7-2 | NA | TRBJ2-1 | TRBD2
TGTGCCAGCAGCGAGGGAGGGGCTCGATATGGCTACACCTTC | CASSEGGARYGYTF | TRBV9 | many | TRBJ1-2 | NA
TGTGCCAGCAGCCTAGCGAAGGGGGGATGGAATGAGCAGTTCTTC | CASSLAKGGWNEQFF | TRBV7-9 | few | TRBJ2-1 | NA
TGCAGCGCTTGGCAGAGAGAAGCTTTCTTT | CSAWQREAFF | TRBV20-1 | NA | TRBJ1-1 | NA
TGCAGTGCTAGAGGGCGGAGCTCCTACGAGCAGTACTTC | CSARGRSSYEQYF | TRBV20-1 | many | TRBJ2-7 | NA
TGCGCCAGCCTCCCGGAGGGGGGAATTTCCTATGGCTACACCTTC | CASLPEGGISYGYTF | TRBV5-1 | many | TRBJ1-2 | NA
TGTGCCACCAGCAGTCCCAGGACAGGGGGTTTTAGCAATCAGCCCCAGCATTTT | CATSSPRTGGFSNQPQHF | TRBV15 | NA | TRBJ1-5 | TRBD1
TGCGCCAGCAGCCAAGGGAGTCCCATGGACGCCGACACTGAAGCTTTCTTT | CASSQGSPMDADTEAFF | TRBV4-1 | NA | TRBJ1-1 | NA
TGCGCCAGCAGCTTGGTAAGACAGAATTACAATGAGCAGTTCTTC | CASSLVRQNYNEQFF | TRBV5-1 | NA | TRBJ2-1 | NA
TGTGCCAGCAGCTTATTGGGGACAGACTATACGCAGTATTTT | CASSLLGTDYTQYF | TRBV7-9 | many | TRBJ2-3 | TRBD1
TGCAGTGCTACCGACAGGGGCGAGCAGTACTTC | CSATDRGEQYF | TRBV20-1 | NA | TRBJ2-7 | TRBD1
TGTGCCAGCAGCTTATTGCCCGAGGGGAGCTACAATGAGCAGTACTTC | CASSLLPEGSYNEQYF | TRBV7-9 | NA | TRBJ2-7 | NA
TGTGCCAGCAGTGCATTACAGGGGCGAGGTTCACCCCTCCACTTT | CASSALQGRGSPLHF | TRBV6-5 | few | TRBJ1-6 | TRBD1
TGCAGTGCTAGGATACTTCCGGGACAACGAGAATCAGGGGGGGCCAACGTCCTGACTTTC | CSARILPGQRESGGANVLTF | TRBV20-1 | NA | TRBJ2-6 | NA
TGTGCCAGCAGTTTGAGAGCGGGGCCCACAGATACGCAGTATTTT | CASSLRAGPTDTQYF | TRBV12-3/TRBV12-4 | NA | TRBJ2-3 | TRBD2
TGTGCCAGCAGCGTAGATGGAGGTAGCAATCAGCCCCAGCATTTT | CASSVDGGSNQPQHF | TRBV9 | NA | TRBJ1-5 | NA
TGTGCCAGCAGCCCGCCTGGAGGGGGAGATACGCAGTATTTT | CASSPPGGGDTQYF | TRBV28 | few | TRBJ2-3 | NA
TGTGCCAGCAGCTTCGACCCTCGGGAGTGGGCCACAGATGCGCAGTATTTT | CASSFDPREWATDAQYF | TRBV12-3/TRBV12-4 | once | TRBJ2-3 | NA
TGCAGTGCTAGGGACGACAGATCCTACAATGAGCAGTTCTTC | CSARDDRSYNEQFF | TRBV20-1 | many | TRBJ2-1 | NA
TGTGCCAGCTCACTCGCCGGGGGGGGTCTCGAGCAGTACTTC | CASSLAGGGLEQYF | TRBV18 | many | TRBJ2-7 | TRBD2
TGTGCCAGCAGCTTAGGCCCGGCCGGTAGGAGCGAGCAGTACTTC | CASSLGPAGRSEQYF | TRBV13 | few | TRBJ2-7 | NA
TGCAGTGCTAGAGATCTGCCAGGGGGGACCACTGAAGCTTTCTTT | CSARDLPGGTTEAFF | TRBV20-1 | NA | TRBJ1-1 | TRBD1